This T cell receptor (beta chain) came from a study of cytomegalovirus exposure and HLA in healthy donors. Use of 60 Vbeta and 13 Jbeta primers characterized the PCR. Generated by immunoSEQ multiplex PCR, the TCRdb table keeps only in-frame clones and is missing some. The sample has 80,000 to 130,000 clones; roughly 75% are singletons. Healthy bone marrow donors made up the cohort. This clone was recorded a few times. CDR3 length equals 16 residues. Between the trimmed V and J ends, which lost 0 bases and 1 base, there was a span of 13 bases. Germline V gene lookup returns CDR1 SGHRS and CDR2 YFSETQ. The V and J genes are TRBV5-1 and TRBJ1-2; D gene unclear. Sequenced input: PBMCs. This TCR was sampled from a male donor in good health and CMV-seropositive. This CDR3 is CASSLGVGGINYGYTF. Written as DNA, the CDR3 is TGCGCCAGCAGCTTGGGAGTAGGCGGGATTAACTATGGCTACACCTTC.